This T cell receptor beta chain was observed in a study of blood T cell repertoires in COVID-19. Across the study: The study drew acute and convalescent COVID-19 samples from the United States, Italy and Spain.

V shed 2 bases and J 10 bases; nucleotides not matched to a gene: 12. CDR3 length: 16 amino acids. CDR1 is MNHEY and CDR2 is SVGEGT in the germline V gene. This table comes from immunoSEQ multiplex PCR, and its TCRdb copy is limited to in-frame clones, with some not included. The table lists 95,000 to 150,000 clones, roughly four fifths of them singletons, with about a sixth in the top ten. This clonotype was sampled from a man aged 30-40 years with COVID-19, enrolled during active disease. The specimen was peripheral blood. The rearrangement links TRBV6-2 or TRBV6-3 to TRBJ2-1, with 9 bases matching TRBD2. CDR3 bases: TGTGCCAGCAGTTACCAGTGGCGGGGGGGTTTAATAGAGCAGTTCTTC. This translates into CASSYQWRGGLIEQFF.